The clone carrying this T cell receptor (beta chain) appeared once. The antigen is unknown. Some clones are missing from TCRdb's copy, which holds only in-frame ones; the method was immunoSEQ multiplex PCR. Among around 1.9 million clones listed, 90% to 95% were seen once. The naive CD8 fraction comprised CD45RO-negative cells positively selected for CCR7 and excluded terminally differentiated effector memory CD45RA+ cells. Donation came from healthy HIV-negative adults that had no recent acute infections or vaccinations. This specimen comes from a study of shared clonotypes between healthy human individuals. For the study at large: Each donor had three CD4 naive, three CD4 memory, two CD8 naive and one CD8 memory plate.

Study outcomes and limitations: When compared with the clonotypes that were shared by all four sorted-subset donors, the non-shared clonotypes turned out to have lower generation probabilities.

The CDR3 has 14 residues. In germline, CDR1 is SGHRS, CDR2 YFSETQ. The V end was cut by 0 bases, the J end by 7 bases, with 10 bases between. The TCR sequence derives from a man between 18 and 35 years old in good health. Some clones in this sample may be carry-over from other donors' samples. This rearrangement joins TRBV5-1 to TRBJ2-2, with TRBD1 as a possible D gene (5 bases). The sequencing input was naive CD8+ T cells from PBMCs. DNA for the CDR3: TGCGCCAGCAGCTTGGCCCAGGGTGACGGGGAGCTGTTTTTT. This gives the protein CASSLAQGDGELFF.